Detailed here is one T cell receptor beta chain. This record comes from a study of blood T cell repertoires in COVID-19. Germline loops: CDR1 SGHTA, CDR2 FQGTGA. V was shortened by 3 bases and J by 0 bases, with 9 bases between the two germline ends. The CDR3 extends over 15 amino acids. In the authors' workflow: For nucleated cells, counts were estimated from reference gene primer amplification. Here immunoSEQ multiplex PCR was the method, and the copy in TCRdb shows in-frame clones only, minus some. That table furnishes V, J and clone size, whereas the DNA furnished D and trimming. This sample has roughly 100,000 clones; 65% to 90% occur once, and the top ten carry 3.5% to 5%.

The TCR originated in a man aged 50 to 60 with acute or convalescent COVID-19. The rearrangement links TRBV7-3 to TRBJ2-1, with D perhaps matching TRBD2 (5 bases). Sequenced input: peripheral blood. The CDR3 DNA follows: TGTGCCAGCAGCTTGAGCGGTAGCTCCTACAATGAGCAGTTCTTC. Protein product: CASSLSGSSYNEQFF.